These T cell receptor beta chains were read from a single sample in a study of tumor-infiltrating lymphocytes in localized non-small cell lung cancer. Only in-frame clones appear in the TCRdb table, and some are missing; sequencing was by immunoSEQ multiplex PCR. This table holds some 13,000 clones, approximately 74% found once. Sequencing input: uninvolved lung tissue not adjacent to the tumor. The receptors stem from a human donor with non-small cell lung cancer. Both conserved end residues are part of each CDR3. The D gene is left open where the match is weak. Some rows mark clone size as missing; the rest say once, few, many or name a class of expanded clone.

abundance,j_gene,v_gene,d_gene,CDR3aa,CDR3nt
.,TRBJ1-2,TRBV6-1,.,CASSEAGSPTKYGYTF,TGTGCCAGCAGTGAAGCGGGCAGCCCCACCAAATATGGCTACACCTTC
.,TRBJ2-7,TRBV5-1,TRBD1,CASSPTPGQGSYEQYF,TGCGCCAGCAGCCCGACCCCGGGACAGGGGTCCTACGAGCAGTACTTC
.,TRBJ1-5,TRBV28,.,CASSTGFYQPQHF,TGTGCCAGCAGCACAGGTTTTTATCAGCCCCAGCATTTT
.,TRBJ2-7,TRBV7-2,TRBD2,CASSLVGGGTYEQYF,TGTGCCAGCAGCTTAGTCGGCGGGGGGACCTACGAGCAGTACTTC
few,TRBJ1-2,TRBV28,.,CASSTRQKSNYGYTF,TGTGCCAGCAGTACTAGACAGAAATCCAACTATGGCTACACCTTC
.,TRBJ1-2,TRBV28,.,CASSLGWRRENDGYTF,TGTGCCAGCAGTTTAGGTTGGAGGCGGGAGAATGATGGCTACACCTTC
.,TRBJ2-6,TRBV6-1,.,CASSANRAGANVLTF,TGTGCCAGCAGTGCCAACAGGGCTGGGGCCAACGTCCTGACTTTC
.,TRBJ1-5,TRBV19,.,CASTKGRSNQPQHF,TGTGCCAGTACCAAGGGGAGAAGCAATCAGCCCCAGCATTTT
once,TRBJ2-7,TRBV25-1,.,CASKGFIASEQYF,TGTGCCAGCAAGGGGTTTATAGCTAGCGAGCAGTACTTC
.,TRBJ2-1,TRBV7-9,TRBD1,CASSLTGNEQFF,TGTGCCAGCAGCTTGACAGGGAATGAGCAGTTCTTC
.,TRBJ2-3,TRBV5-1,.,CASSPEADTQYF,TGCGCCAGCAGCCCTGAGGCAGATACGCAGTATTTT
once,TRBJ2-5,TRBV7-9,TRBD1,CASSSGTGGLETQYF,TGTGCCAGCAGCTCTGGGACAGGGGGCTTGGAGACCCAGTACTTC
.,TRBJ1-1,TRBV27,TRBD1,CASYRGTEAFF,TGTGCCAGTTACAGGGGCACTGAAGCTTTCTTT
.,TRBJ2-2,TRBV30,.,CAWGRNGELFF,TGTGCCTGGGGGAGAAACGGGGAGCTGTTTTTT
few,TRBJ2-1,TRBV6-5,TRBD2,CASSYTIAGGYNEQFF,TGTGCCAGCAGTTACACCATAGCGGGGGGGTACAATGAGCAGTTCTTC
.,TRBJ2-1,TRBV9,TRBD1,CASSSGGGQGIHEQFF,TGTGCCAGCAGCTCTGGGGGGGGACAGGGGATCCATGAGCAGTTCTTC
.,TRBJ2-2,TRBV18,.,CASSPGINGELFF,TGTGCCAGCTCACCAGGGATCAACGGGGAGCTGTTTTTT
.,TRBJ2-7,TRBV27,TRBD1,CASSPWDRGGEQYF,TGTGCCAGCAGTCCGTGGGACAGGGGGGGCGAGCAGTACTTC
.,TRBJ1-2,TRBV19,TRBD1,CASSIGGTGANYGYTF,TGTGCCAGTAGTATAGGCGGGACAGGAGCTAACTATGGCTACACCTTC
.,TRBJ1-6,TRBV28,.,CASRRTVSGNSPLHF,TGTGCCAGCAGAAGGACAGTGTCGGGGAATTCACCCCTCCACTTT
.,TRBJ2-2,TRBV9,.,CASSVPTGELFF,TGTGCCAGCAGCGTGCCCACCGGGGAGCTGTTTTTT
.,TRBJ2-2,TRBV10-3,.,CAISDPRGTGELFF,TGTGCCATCAGTGACCCCAGGGGTACCGGGGAGCTGTTTTTT
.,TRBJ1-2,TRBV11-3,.,CASSADNYGYTF,TGTGCCAGCAGCGCCGACAACTATGGCTACACCTTC
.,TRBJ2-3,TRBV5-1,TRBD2,CASTPYSRGGRGGDTQYF,TGCGCCAGCACTCCCTACTCACGTGGCGGGAGAGGAGGGGATACGCAGTATTTT
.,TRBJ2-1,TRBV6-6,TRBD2,CASSLLPSGGPNEQFF,TGTGCCAGCAGCCTACTGCCTAGCGGGGGGCCCAATGAGCAGTTCTTC
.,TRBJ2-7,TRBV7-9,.,CASSASPGEQYF,TGTGCCAGCAGCGCCTCTCCCGGCGAGCAGTACTTC
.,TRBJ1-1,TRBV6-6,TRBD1,CASSYWDRENTEAFF,TGTGCCAGCAGTTATTGGGACAGGGAGAACACTGAAGCTTTCTTT
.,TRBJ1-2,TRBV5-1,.,CASSSQAGGNYGYTF,TGCGCCAGCAGCTCCCAGGCGGGAGGCAACTATGGCTACACCTTC
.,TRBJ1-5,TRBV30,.,CAWSVLTVGQPQHF,TGTGCCTGGAGTGTACTTACAGTGGGACAGCCCCAGCATTTT
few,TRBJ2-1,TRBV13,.,CASSSPSLGGVYNEQFF,TGTGCCAGCAGCTCGCCCTCCTTGGGCGGAGTCTACAATGAGCAGTTCTTC
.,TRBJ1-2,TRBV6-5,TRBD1,CASSETGGYGYTF,TGTGCCAGCAGTGAGACAGGGGGCTATGGCTACACCTTC
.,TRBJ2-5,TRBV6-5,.,CASSYSSPQETQYF,TGTGCCAGCAGTTACTCCTCCCCCCAAGAGACCCAGTACTTC
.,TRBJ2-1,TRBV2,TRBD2,CASRRGSGRTYNEQFF,TGTGCCAGCAGAAGAGGCAGCGGGAGGACCTACAATGAGCAGTTCTTC
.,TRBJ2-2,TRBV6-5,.,CASSYSPGRNGELFF,TGTGCCAGCAGTTACTCTCCAGGGAGGAACGGGGAGCTGTTTTTT
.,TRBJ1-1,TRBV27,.,CASSRGDGNTEAFF,TGTGCCAGCAGCCGTGGGGATGGGAACACTGAAGCTTTCTTT
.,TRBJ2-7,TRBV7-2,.,CASSYPTSDEQYF,TGTGCCAGCAGCTACCCTACCTCCGACGAGCAGTACTTC
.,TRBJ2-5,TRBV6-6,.,CASSYFQGEETQYF,TGTGCCAGCAGTTACTTTCAGGGTGAAGAGACCCAGTACTTC
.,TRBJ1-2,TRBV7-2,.,CASSLSAGEAYGYTF,TGTGCCAGCAGCTTATCGGCAGGGGAGGCCTATGGCTACACCTTC
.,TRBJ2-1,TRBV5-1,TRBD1,CASSSRQGYNEQFF,TGCGCCAGCAGCTCCAGACAGGGCTACAATGAGCAGTTCTTC
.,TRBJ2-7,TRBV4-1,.,CASSPDRVSYEQYF,TGCGCCAGCAGTCCGGACAGAGTCTCCTACGAGCAGTACTTC
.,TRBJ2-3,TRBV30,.,CAWSVFGGSSDTQYF,TGTGCCTGGAGTGTTTTTGGAGGGAGTTCAGATACGCAGTATTTT
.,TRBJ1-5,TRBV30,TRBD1,CAWGATGGGNQPQHF,TGTGCCTGGGGAGCAACAGGGGGCGGCAATCAGCCCCAGCATTTT
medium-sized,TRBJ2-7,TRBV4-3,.,CASSQGSRAGYEQYF,TGCGCCAGCAGCCAAGGCAGTAGGGCAGGATACGAGCAGTACTTC
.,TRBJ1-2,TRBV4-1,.,CASSQAHSGYTF,TGCGCCAGCAGCCAAGCCCACTCCGGCTACACCTTC
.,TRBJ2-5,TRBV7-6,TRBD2,CASSEQSGGGGETQYF,TGTGCCAGCAGCGAACAGAGTGGCGGGGGTGGGGAGACCCAGTACTTC
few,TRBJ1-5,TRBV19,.,CASGEGGIQPQHF,TGTGCCAGCGGCGAGGGAGGGATCCAGCCCCAGCATTTT
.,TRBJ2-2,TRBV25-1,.,CASSVSHRGGNTGELFF,TGTGCCAGCAGTGTTTCACACAGGGGAGGGAACACCGGGGAGCTGTTTTTT